These 32 T cell receptor beta chains originate from one sample sequenced in a study of T cell responses to AZD1222 COVID-19 vaccine. Only in-frame clones appear in the TCRdb table, and some are missing; sequencing was by immunoSEQ multiplex PCR. The sample shows about 220,000 clones, about 92% of them seen only once. This specimen was peripheral blood, taken on day 0 of MenACWY control vaccination. These receptors were taken from an adult in good health.

V usage is TRBV5-8 and J usage is TRBJ2-3; 11 bases are shared with TRBD2. The CDR3 loop spans 16 amino acids. Looked up from germline, CDR1 is SGHTS and CDR2 is YDEGEE. J was trimmed by 2 bases and V by 0 bases; bases with no gene match: 2. CDR3 in DNA: TGTGCCAGCAGCTTGGTACTAGCGGGAGCCACAGATACGCAGTATTTT. Amino acids: CASSLVLAGATDTQYF.

V and J are TRBV2 and TRBJ1-4, with D uncertain. The CDR3 covers 16 residues. The germline V gene encodes CDR1 SNHLY and CDR2 FYNNEI. Trimming removed 1 base at V and 3 bases at J, with 12 bases between. The CDR3 bases are TGTGCCAGCAGTGAAGTTAGTCTAAGGGCTAATGAAAAACTGTTTTTT. Its protein is CASSEVSLRANEKLFF.

The chain couples TRBV27 to TRBJ1-5; 8 bases match TRBD1. The junction had 6 bases not matched to a gene; V was cut back by 6 bases and J by 5 bases. The CDR3 contains 14 residues. The germline V gene has CDR1 MNHEY and CDR2 SMNVEV (reference sequence). CDR3 coding DNA: TGTGCCAGCAGCCGGCAGGGGGCCGATCAGCCCCAGCATTTT. Translating it yields CASSRQGADQPQHF.

This rearrangement joins TRBV7-9 to TRBJ1-4; 10 bases are shared with TRBD1. The V gene end was trimmed by 8 bases and the J gene end by 4 bases; junction bases not matched to a gene: 16. Germline V gene sequence: CDR1 SEHNR, CDR2 FQNEAQ (reference sequence). The CDR3 has 18 amino acids. The DNA of the CDR3 is TGTGCCAGCCCCATCCGGGACAGGGGAAGTCGGGGTAATGAAAAACTGTTTTTT. This translates into CASPIRDRGSRGNEKLFF.

A word on this clone: The sample holds other DNA sequences that translate to the same CDR3. This chain links TRBV5-4 with TRBJ1-1, with D unclear. The V gene lost 0 bases and the J gene lost 1 base, with 7 bases spanning the gap. CDR1 and CDR2 (germline): SGHNT, YYREEE (reference sequence). The CDR3 runs to 14 residues. The CDR3 coding sequence is TGTGCCAGCAGCTTGGGTGGCGGGAACACTGAAGCTTTCTTT. This sequence encodes CASSLGGGNTEAFF.

The table lists this clone with a count of one. The CDR3 protein is CASGTNYGYTF. The CDR3 DNA follows: TGTGCCAGCGGAACTAACTATGGCTACACCTTC. The rearrangement joins TRBV28 to TRBJ1-2, with D unclear. CDR3 size: 11 residues. Per germline, CDR1 MDHEN and CDR2 SYDVKM. Trimming took 8 bases from V and 0 from J, leaving 4 bases between them.

V and J are TRBV30 and TRBJ2-1; D is possibly TRBD2 (6 bases). The germline V and J ends were trimmed by 7 bases and 3 bases, with 16 bases remaining between them. The CDR3 totals 14 residues. The germline gives CDR1 GTSNPN, CDR2 SVGIG (reference sequence). DNA of the CDR3: TGTGCCTTGACCGGGACTGAAGGCTACAATGAGCAGTTCTTC. It yields the protein CALTGTEGYNEQFF.

The gene calls are TRBV4-1 and TRBJ1-2; D remains ambiguous. The CDR3 totals 12 residues. Germline values: CDR1 MGHRA, CDR2 YSYEKL. With 1 base removed from V and 6 bases from J, the gap between germline ends came to 6 bases. The DNA for the CDR3 is TGCGCCAGCAGCCAAGGTCTTCATGGCTACACCTTC. It is translated as CASSQGLHGYTF.

This chain uses TRBV15 with TRBJ2-3; D unresolved. CDR1 is LNHNV and CDR2 is YYDKDF in the germline V gene (reference sequence). Trimming removed 0 bases from V and 6 bases from J, with 10 bases in between. This CDR3 region has 14 residues. In DNA form, the CDR3 reads TGTGCCACCAGCAGAGATCGAGCGAGCGATACGCAGTATTTT. Protein: CATSRDRASDTQYF.

The chain couples TRBV7-8 to TRBJ1-1; possibly TRBD1 for D (6 bases). This CDR3 is built from 14 residues. V lost 2 bases, J lost 1 base, and 8 bases lay in between. Looked up from germline, CDR1 is SGHVS and CDR2 is FQNEAQ. CDR3 sequence (DNA): TGTGCCAGCAGCTTAACAGGGAGGAACACTGAAGCTTTCTTT. This sequence encodes CASSLTGRNTEAFF.

CDR3 sequence reads: CASGQPSAGAFF. In DNA, the CDR3 is TGTGCCAGCGGGCAACCGTCTGCAGGAGCTTTCTTT. The chain recombines TRBV3-1 (or the pseudogene TRBV3-2) with TRBJ1-1; no definite D call. The CDR3 has 12 residues. The V and J ends lost 8 bases and 10 bases respectively, with 17 bases between them. In germline, CDR1 is LGHDT, CDR2 YNNKEL (reference sequence).

The genes are TRBV18 and TRBJ1-1; D perhaps matches TRBD1 (5 bases). CDR1 and CDR2 from the germline V gene are KGHSH and LQKENI. The CDR3 is 14 residues long. The germline V and J ends were trimmed by 6 bases and 1 base, with 12 bases remaining between them. In DNA form, the CDR3 reads TGTGCCAGCTCCTATCAGGGAAAGAACACTGAAGCTTTCTTT. This codes for CASSYQGKNTEAFF.

The gene calls are TRBV21-1 and TRBJ1-2. TRBV21-1 is tagged as a pseudogene. The CDR3 is made up of 14 amino acids. The CDR3 bases are TGTGCCAGCAGCAAAGTTTTGCACCCCTGGGGCTACACCTTC. Encoded protein: CASSKVLHPWGYTF.

This chain links TRBV15 with TRBJ1-3; the match to TRBD1 covers 11 bases. The J segment lost 4 bases and the V segment lost 5 bases, leaving 4 bases of the junction unmatched. Germline lookup yields CDR1 LNHNV and CDR2 YYDKDF (reference sequence). The CDR3 extends over 15 amino acids. Here the CDR3 DNA reads TGTGCCACCAGCCCCGGACAGGGGGCCGGAAACACCATATATTTT. Amino acid sequence: CATSPGQGAGNTIYF.

The V call is TRBV7-3, the J call TRBJ1-2, with a tentative D call TRBD1 (5 bases). Per germline, CDR1 SGHTA and CDR2 FQGTGA. Trimming removed 5 bases at V and 4 bases at J, with 11 bases between. The CDR3 extends over 13 amino acids. This CDR3 is CASSGRDGYGYTF. The CDR3, as DNA: TGTGCCAGCAGCGGCAGGGATGGCTATGGCTACACCTTC. Full variable domain (rest looked up from reference TRBV7-3 and TRBJ1-2): GAGVSQTPSNKVTEKGKYVELRCDPISGHTALYWYRQSLGQGPEFLIYFQGTGAADDSGLPNDRFFAVRPEGSVSTLKIQRTERGDSAVYLCASSGRDGYGYTFGSGTRLTVV.

The rearrangement uses TRBV7-8 and TRBJ1-1; D remains unclear. The CDR3 extends over 13 amino acids. Trimming pared 1 base from V and 4 bases from J, leaving 7 bases between. CDR1 and CDR2 from the germline V gene are SGHVS and FQNEAQ. CDR3 bases: TGTGCCAGCAGCTTAGTGGGGAGCACTGAAGCTTTCTTT. Its translation: CASSLVGSTEAFF.

The count of this clone is one. Written as DNA, the CDR3 is TGTGCCAGCAGCTTACATGCCGGGGAGCTGTTTTTT. Protein: CASSLHAGELFF. The chain couples TRBV11-3 to TRBJ2-2, with unresolved D. The CDR3 extends over 12 amino acids. Germline lookup yields CDR1 SGHNT and CDR2 YENEEA. The germline V and J ends were trimmed by 2 bases and 6 bases, with 4 bases remaining between them.

The chain recombines TRBV18 with TRBJ1-1; a possible D gene is TRBD1 (6 bases). CDR3 length equals 13 residues. Germline loops: CDR1 KGHSH, CDR2 LQKENI. V lost 6 bases and J lost 1, with 9 bases in between. The CDR3: CASSGGGNTEAFF. The CDR3 DNA follows: TGTGCCAGCTCGGGAGGGGGGAACACTGAAGCTTTCTTT.

The CDR3 is CASSLRGGSGNTIYF. The CDR3, as DNA: TGTGCCAGCAGCTTGCGAGGGGGCTCTGGAAACACCATATATTTT. The gene calls are TRBV5-8 and TRBJ1-3, with a weak D call TRBD1 (6 bases). V lost 1 base and J 0 bases, leaving 8 bases between the germline ends. This CDR3 spans 15 amino acids. The V gene's germline CDR1 is SGHTS and CDR2 YDEGEE. Looking up the rest from reference TRBV5-8 and TRBJ1-3 gives the full variable domain: EAGVTQSPTHLIKTRGQQATLRCSPISGHTSVYWYQQALGLGLQFLLWYDEGEERNRGNFPPRFSGRQFPNYSSELNVNALELEDSALYLCASSLRGGSGNTIYFGEGSWLTVV.

This chain links TRBV11-1 with TRBJ1-1; 10 nucleotides align to TRBD1. CDR3 size: 16 residues. The J segment lost 5 bases and the V segment lost 4 bases, leaving 10 bases of the junction unmatched. Germline CDR1 and CDR2: SGHAT and FQDESV (reference sequence). CDR3 coding DNA: TGTGCCAGCAGCTCATCTTGGGACAGGGGTGGGACTGAAGCTTTCTTT. Protein: CASSSSWDRGGTEAFF.

CDR3 sequence reads: CASSGLGYSGNTIYF. CDR3 sequence (DNA): TGTGCCAGCTCGGGGCTTGGATACTCTGGAAACACCATATATTTT. J is TRBJ1-3 and V is TRBV3-1 (or the pseudogene TRBV3-2); D is possibly TRBD1 (5 bases). The CDR3 is 15 residues long. The V end was cut by 8 bases, the J end by 0 bases, with 14 bases between. Germline CDR1 and CDR2: LGHDT and YNNKEL (reference sequence).

The chain combines TRBV24-1 with TRBJ1-5; possible D gene TRBD1, 5 bases. Trimming took 2 bases from V and 5 from J, leaving 18 bases between them. This CDR3 has 17 amino acids. Germline V CDR1 and CDR2: KGHDR, SFDVKD. CDR3 DNA: TGTGCCACCAGTGATTCACCTAAGGGGTTATGGGATCAGCCCCAGCATTTT. Its translation is CATSDSPKGLWDQPQHF.

V gene TRBV12-3 or TRBV12-4 combines with J gene TRBJ2-7; D gene uncertain. Trimming took 0 bases from V and 3 from J, leaving 6 bases between them. The CDR3 consists of 13 residues. The CDR3 nucleotides read TGTGCCAGCAGTTTAGCGGGTGGCTACGAGCAGTACTTC. Residues: CASSLAGGYEQYF.

V is TRBV7-9 and J is TRBJ2-1; D is uncertain. Germline V gene data show CDR1 as SEHNR and CDR2 as FQNEAQ (reference sequence). The CDR3 spans 11 residues. V was pared by 5 bases and J by 8 bases, with 7 bases between. The CDR3 is CASSRGYEQFF. CDR3 nucleotide sequence: TGTGCCAGCAGCCGTGGGTATGAGCAGTTCTTC. Looking up the rest from reference TRBV7-9 and TRBJ2-1 gives the full variable domain: DTGVSQNPRHKITKRGQNVTFRCDPISEHNRLYWYRQTLGQGPEFLTYFQNEAQLEKSRLLSDRFSAERPKGSFSTLEIQRTEQGDSAMYLCASSRGYEQFFGPGTRLTVL.

V gene TRBV19 combines with J gene TRBJ1-3; D ambiguous. The V end lost 3 bases, the J end lost 0 bases, and 9 bases lay between the germline ends. The CDR3 is made up of 15 amino acids. From germline, CDR1 is LNHDA and CDR2 SQIVND (reference sequence). CDR3: CASSMGWSSGNTIYF. CDR3 DNA sequence: TGTGCCAGTAGTATGGGTTGGAGCTCTGGAAACACCATATATTTT.

The CDR3 DNA is TGTGCCAGCAGTCCAAGGAACTATGGCTACACCTTC. Its protein product is CASSPRNYGYTF. This chain connects TRBV12-3 or TRBV12-4 to TRBJ1-2; D is unclear. Between the trimmed V and J ends, which lost 5 bases and 2 bases, there was a span of 6 bases. The CDR3 loop spans 12 amino acids.

In DNA form, the CDR3 reads TGTGCCAGCAGTGAAACAGAGGGGCCCCAGCATTTT. It yields the protein CASSETEGPQHF. The chain employs TRBV2 and TRBJ1-5; D is uncertain. The germline V gene has CDR1 SNHLY and CDR2 FYNNEI. V dropped 2 bases and J dropped 9 bases, with 8 bases sitting between them. The CDR3 is 12 amino acids.

Ten or more counts support this clone. The V and J genes are TRBV6-6 and TRBJ2-1; the D is unclear. CDR1 is MNHNY, CDR2 SVGAGI, per germline (reference sequence). The CDR3 contains 15 residues. Trimming stripped 2 bases from V and 0 bases from J, with 8 bases between. As DNA, the CDR3 is TGTGCCAGCAGTTACGAGGCCGGCTCCTACAATGAGCAGTTCTTC. This codes for CASSYEAGSYNEQFF.

This chain links TRBV3-1 (or the pseudogene TRBV3-2) with TRBJ2-4; no reliable D call. The V gene lost 7 bases and the J gene lost 3 bases, with 10 bases spanning the gap. The CDR3 runs to 13 residues. The V gene's germline CDR1 is LGHDT and CDR2 YNNKEL (reference sequence). The CDR3 nucleotides read TGTGCCAGCACCGATGGGGTCAAAAACATTCAGTACTTC. This translates into CASTDGVKNIQYF.

The genes are TRBV9 and TRBJ2-5, with D perhaps assigned TRBD1 or TRBD2 (6 bases each). The CDR3 loop spans 16 amino acids. Trimming shortened V by 0 bases and J by 4 bases, and 16 bases separated the two germline ends. Germline lookup yields CDR1 SGDLS and CDR2 YYNGEE. The DNA of the CDR3 is TGTGCCAGCAGCGTAGGGGGAACGGGGGCCTCAGAGACCCAGTACTTC. It is translated as CASSVGGTGASETQYF.

The chain employs TRBV4-3 and TRBJ1-1; maybe TRBD1 (5 bases). CDR1 LGHNA and CDR2 YSLEER come from the germline V gene. Trimming shortened V by 1 base and J by 1 base, and 19 bases separated the two germline ends. CDR3 size: 18 residues. CDR3 sequence reads: CASSQVTAGRMRNTEAFF. The DNA of the CDR3 is TGCGCCAGCAGCCAAGTAACGGCAGGGAGGATGAGGAACACTGAAGCTTTCTTT.

The chain couples TRBV18 to TRBJ1-1; maybe TRBD1 (5 bases). Germline CDR1 is KGHSH and CDR2 is LQKENI. V lost 3 bases, J lost 4 bases, and 12 bases lay in between. The CDR3 runs to 14 residues. DNA for the CDR3: TGTGCCAGCTCACCGACAGTTGAGGGCACTGAAGCTTTCTTT. Translated, it gives CASSPTVEGTEAFF.